This T cell receptor (beta chain) was observed in a study of post-analysis software for immune sequencing data. Study information: Patients had relapsing-remitting, secondary progressive or progressive-relapsing multiple sclerosis; some lacked subtype. Study-wide points: When the samples were clustered directly with F measure, those that had been prepared in the same batch showed strong co-clustering. TRBV5-6, TRBV5-1 and TRBV20-1 belonged to a set of roughly 5 TRBV segments that were more frequent in patients than controls. Multiple sclerosis patients had significantly lower normalized Chao1 diversity than controls.

Prepared libraries of TCR beta cDNA carried unique molecular identifiers. Once roughly 0.9 to 10 million T cells were used, approximately 470,000 cDNA molecules resulted. TCRdb re-derived calls from the PCR reads in MiXCR, one entry per CDR3 protein. The data show roughly 730,000 distinct CDR3 sequences, roughly 29% seen once. The CDR3 is 12 amino acids. V gave up 7 bases and J gave up 3 bases, with 13 bases separating them. Germline CDR1 reads SQVTM; CDR2 reads ANQGSEA. This clonotype was seen repeatedly, ten times or more. Its target is unknown. This TCR was sampled from a girl aged 5-17 years with multiple sclerosis. This sequence joins TRBV29-1 and TRBJ2-7; D possibly corresponds to TRBD2 (5 bases). Sequencing was done on a sample of blood. The CDR3 protein is CSAFVEGYEQYF. The DNA of the CDR3 is TGCAGCGCGTTTGTTGAGGGCTACGAGCAGTACTTC.